Each of the 15 T cell receptor beta chains below was sequenced from the same sample in a study of sequential checkpoint blockade in melanoma. As for treatment: randomized to nivolumab then ipilimumab (arm A) or the reverse (arm B). Assay used: immunoSEQ multiplex PCR; TCRdb lists only in-frame clones, some missing. The table has over 2,500 clones, roughly three fifths seen once. The sequences come from CD8+ T cells sorted from blood (inferred from file names), collected from a patient given nivolumab and ipilimumab in sequence. These receptor sequences come from a human donor with melanoma.

CDR3 sequence (DNA): TGTGCCAGCAGCTTAGCCCTTTATGACAGTTCCCCGGGCACCGGGGAGCTGTTTTTT. Protein: CASSLALYDSSPGTGELFF. The J gene is TRBJ2-2, the V gene TRBV7-8; D might be TRBD1 (5 bases). This CDR3 comprises 19 residues. Germline loops: CDR1 SGHVS, CDR2 FQNEAQ. Trimming pared 0 bases from V and 4 bases from J, leaving 21 bases between.

This clone was counted once. V usage is TRBV11-2 and J usage is TRBJ2-7; 10 bases match TRBD2. Per germline, CDR1 SGHAT and CDR2 FQNNGV. CDR3 length equals 18 residues. Losses at the gene ends were 1 base for V and 3 bases for J; bases not matched to a gene: 12. In DNA form, the CDR3 reads TGTGCCAGCAGCTTAGGGACAGAGCTTAAGCGGGGGGGCTACGAGCAGTACTTC. It specifies CASSLGTELKRGGYEQYF.

The rearrangement uses TRBV7-2 and TRBJ2-1; weak D call: TRBD2 (7 bases). From germline, CDR1 is SGHTA and CDR2 FQGNSA. The CDR3 has 15 residues. V was cut by 4 bases and J by 6 bases, with 16 bases left in between. CDR3 in amino acids: CASSSGGGGPNEQFF. The DNA for the CDR3 is TGTGCCAGCAGCTCAGGAGGGGGGGGACCCAATGAGCAGTTCTTC.

This clone was detected only a few times. This rearrangement joins TRBV19 to TRBJ2-6, with 7 bases lining up with TRBD2. The J segment lost 3 bases and the V segment lost 3 bases, leaving 11 bases of the junction unmatched. The CDR3 covers 18 residues. Germline loops: CDR1 LNHDA, CDR2 SQIVND (reference sequence). The CDR3 nucleotides are TGTGCCAGTAGTATCCTTGGGGGAGGGAGAGATGGGGCCAACGTCCTGACTTTC. As protein: CASSILGGGRDGANVLTF.

The chain combines TRBV12-5 with TRBJ2-5; TRBD2 agrees at 11 bases. The CDR3 spans 15 residues. V was pared by 6 bases and J by 1 base, with 4 bases of the junction left unmatched. Per the germline V gene, CDR1 is LGHNT and CDR2 is FRNRAP. The CDR3: CASGPTSGIQETQYF. DNA for the CDR3: TGTGCTAGTGGGCCGACTAGCGGGATCCAAGAGACCCAGTACTTC.

V usage is TRBV11-3 and J usage is TRBJ2-1; 10 nucleotides match TRBD1. Trimming removed 1 base from V and 6 bases from J; junction bases left unmatched: 0. The CDR3 length is 14 residues. Germline values: CDR1 SGHNT, CDR2 YENEEA. The CDR3 DNA is TGTGCCAGCAGCTTAGGGACAGGGGGCAATGAGCAGTTCTTC. Protein: CASSLGTGGNEQFF.

The chain carries TRBV2 and TRBJ2-2; 10 positions match TRBD2. The V and J ends lost 2 bases and 4 bases, in that order; junction bases with no gene match: 4. From germline, CDR1 is SNHLY and CDR2 FYNNEI. CDR3 length equals 16 residues. CDR3 loop: CASSERLAGATGELFF. The CDR3 bases are TGTGCCAGCAGTGAACGGCTAGCGGGGGCCACCGGGGAGCTGTTTTTT.

This sequence joins TRBV11-3 and TRBJ2-5; 10 bases are shared with TRBD2. After removal of 4 bases from V and 2 bases from J, the junction contained 7 bases not matched to a gene. CDR1 is SGHNT, CDR2 YENEEA, per germline. The CDR3 length is 16 residues. This CDR3 is CASSSIGLADQETQYF. CDR3 coding DNA: TGTGCCAGCAGCTCGATTGGACTAGCGGATCAAGAGACCCAGTACTTC.

The chain joins TRBV9 to TRBJ1-1; D possibly corresponds to TRBD1 (6 bases). The ends were cut back, 0 bases at V and 3 bases at J, with 15 bases in the middle. The length of the CDR3 is 16 residues. Germline V gives CDR1 SGDLS, CDR2 YYNGEE. The CDR3 DNA is TGTGCCAGCAGCGTAGAGGGGGGGCAGTGGGACACTGAAGCTTTCTTT. Translating it yields CASSVEGGQWDTEAFF.

V gene TRBV27 combines with J gene TRBJ2-1, with 10 bases identical to TRBD2. V lost 0 bases to trimming and J lost 7 bases; unmatched junction nucleotides: 9. This CDR3 region has 17 residues. The germline V gene encodes CDR1 MNHEY and CDR2 SMNVEV (reference sequence). The CDR3 loop reads CASSLSHSGGPLNEQFF. DNA of the CDR3: TGTGCCAGCAGTTTATCCCATAGCGGGGGGCCCTTGAATGAGCAGTTCTTC.

To note about this clone: Other DNA sequences in this specimen translate into the identical CDR3. This chain links TRBV7-2 with TRBJ2-7; possible D gene TRBD2, 5 bases. CDR1 is SGHTA, CDR2 FQGNSA, per germline. V was trimmed by 1 base and J by 4 bases, leaving 11 bases between them. This CDR3 contains 14 residues. CDR3 residues: CASSLGGLAYEQYF. As DNA, the CDR3 is TGTGCCAGCAGCTTAGGTGGGCTAGCTTACGAGCAGTACTTC.

The V call is TRBV10-3, the J call TRBJ2-7, with D possibly matching TRBD1 (5 bases). Germline values: CDR1 ENHRY, CDR2 SYGVKD. Trimming took 11 bases from V and 5 from J, leaving 16 bases between them. The length of the CDR3 is 12 residues. The DNA of the CDR3 is TGTGCCGCCGTAGGGGCCTATGACGAGCAGTACTTC. This codes for CAAVGAYDEQYF.

This clone was seen more than once but under ten times. The V gene is TRBV5-1, the J gene TRBJ2-1, with TRBD2 matching over 10 bases. The CDR3 has 15 residues. Germline V gives CDR1 SGHRS, CDR2 YFSETQ. Germline trimming cut 6 bases from V and 5 bases from J; bases unmatched to any gene: 8. CDR3 bases: TGCGCCAGCAAGTGGGGAGCGGGGGGGAACAATGAGCAGTTCTTC. It codes for CASKWGAGGNNEQFF.

The chain recombines TRBV2 with TRBJ2-7, with D perhaps TRBD1 (6 bases). CDR3 length: 13 amino acids. Germline CDR1 SNHLY, CDR2 FYNNEI. Trimming removed 2 bases at V and 2 bases at J, with 7 bases between. In DNA form, the CDR3 reads TGTGCCAGCAGTGAACGGACAGCCTACGAGCAGTACTTC. This codes for CASSERTAYEQYF.

The rearrangement links TRBV4-2 to TRBJ2-1; 7 bases map to TRBD1. CDR3 length: 14 residues. The germline CDR1 and CDR2 sequences are LGHNA and YNFKEQ. Losses at the gene ends were 1 base for V and 6 bases for J; bases not matched to a gene: 3. The CDR3 protein is CASSQGQGVNEQFF. CDR3 DNA sequence: TGTGCCAGCAGCCAAGGACAGGGTGTCAATGAGCAGTTCTTC.